The clone carrying this T cell receptor (beta chain) was seen repeatedly, ten times or more. In TCRdb, the 5' RACE reads were re-called with MiXCR into one record per CDR3 protein. In the table there are tens of thousands of distinct CDR3 sequences, 6.3% of which are singletons. The data were taken from a study of early T cells in non-severe SARS-CoV-2 infection. Study details: Chains stayed unpaired after sequencing of bulk RNA from unsorted whole blood.

The CDR3 is made up of 14 amino acids. Germline CDR1 is LNHDA and CDR2 is SQIVND (reference sequence). The ends lost 4 bases at V and 7 bases at J; junction bases unmatched: 5. This sequence originates from an adult who was a healthcare worker with PCR-confirmed SARS-CoV-2 infection or an uninfected control (not recorded which). The sequencing sample was made of whole blood. This chain links TRBV19 with TRBJ1-5, with TRBD1 identical over 9 bases. The DNA of the CDR3 is TGTGCCAGTAGTAGACAGGGGGTAGGGCAGCCCCAGCATTTT. This codes for CASSRQGVGQPQHF.